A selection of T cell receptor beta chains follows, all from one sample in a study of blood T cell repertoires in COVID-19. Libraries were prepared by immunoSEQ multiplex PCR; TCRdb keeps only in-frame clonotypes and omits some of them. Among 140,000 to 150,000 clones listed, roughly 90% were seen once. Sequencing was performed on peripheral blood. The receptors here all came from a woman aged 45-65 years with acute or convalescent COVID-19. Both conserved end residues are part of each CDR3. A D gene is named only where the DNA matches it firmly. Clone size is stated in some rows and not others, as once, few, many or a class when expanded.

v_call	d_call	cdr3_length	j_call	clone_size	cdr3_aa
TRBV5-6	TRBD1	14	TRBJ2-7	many	CASSLIVTGGEQYF
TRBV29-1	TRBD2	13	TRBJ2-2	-	CSTSGRGTGELFF
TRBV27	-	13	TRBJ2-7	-	CASSDTGYYEQYF
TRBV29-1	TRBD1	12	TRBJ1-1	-	CSAGTANTEAFF
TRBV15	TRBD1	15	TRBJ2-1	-	CATSRSGTGTNEQFF
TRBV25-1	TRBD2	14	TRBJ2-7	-	CASSELAGRHEQYF
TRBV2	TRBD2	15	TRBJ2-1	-	CASSEPIAGDGEQFF
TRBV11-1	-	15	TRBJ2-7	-	CASSLVWGATDEQYF
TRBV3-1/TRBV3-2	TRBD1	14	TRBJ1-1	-	CASSQGTGGTEAFF
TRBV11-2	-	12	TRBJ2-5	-	CASSLAQETQYF
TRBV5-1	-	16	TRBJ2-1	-	CASSLAIGGQGNEQFF
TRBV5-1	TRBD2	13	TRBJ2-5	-	CASGEGPRETQYF
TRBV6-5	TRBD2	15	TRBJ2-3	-	CASRLAGPPGDTQYF
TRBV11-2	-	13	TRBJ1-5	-	CASSWGRDQPQHF
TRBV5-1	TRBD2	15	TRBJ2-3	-	CASSSGLTTTDTQYF
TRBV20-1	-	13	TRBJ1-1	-	CSASIPRQGEAFF
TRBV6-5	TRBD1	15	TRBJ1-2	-	CASSYSGTGGEGYTF
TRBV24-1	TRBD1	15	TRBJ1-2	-	CATSDSGTGYYGYTF
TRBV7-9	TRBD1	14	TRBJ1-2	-	CASSPGQEFYGYTF
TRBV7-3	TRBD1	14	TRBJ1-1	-	CASSLGTANTEAFF
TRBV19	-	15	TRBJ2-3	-	CASTSQVLSTDTQYF
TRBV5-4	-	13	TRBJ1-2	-	CASSLDQNYGYTF
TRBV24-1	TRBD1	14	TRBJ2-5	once	CATSVQGAQETQYF
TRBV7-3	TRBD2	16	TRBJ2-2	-	CASSFVLAGNPGELFF